The T cell receptor beta chain described here comes from a study of blood T cell repertoires in COVID-19. The study drew participants aged about 18 to 95 years from 20 to 30 US areas. The V and J ends lost 1 base and 2 bases respectively, with 15 bases between them. Germline V lookup: CDR1 LGHDT, CDR2 YNNKEL (reference sequence). The CDR3 extends over 17 amino acids. Libraries were prepared by immunoSEQ multiplex PCR; TCRdb keeps only in-frame clonotypes and omits some of them. The data show 200,000 to 250,000 clones, roughly 84% seen once. This clone came up a few times. The sequence derives from a woman aged 40 to 50 who had recovered from COVID-19. The sample comprised PBMCs or T cells enriched from blood (not recorded which). The chain carries TRBV3-1 (or the pseudogene TRBV3-2) and TRBJ2-1; no clear D gene. The DNA for the CDR3 is TGTGCCAGCAGCCAAGTTGAAGACAAATACGCCTACAATGAGCAGTTCTTC. Amino acids: CASSQVEDKYAYNEQFF.